This T cell receptor beta chain was sequenced for a study of T cell responses to AZD1222 COVID-19 vaccine. Findings and limits, study-wide: Repertoire collection took place solely once the T cell response had peaked.

The method was immunoSEQ multiplex PCR; TCRdb's version includes in-frame clones alone and lacks a portion of them. The table has approximately 130,000 clones, about nine tenths seen once. For this clone: Its antigen is not identified.

Germline V gene sequence: CDR1 SGHVS, CDR2 FQNEAQ. The V end lost 3 bases, the J end lost 1 base, and 14 bases lay between the germline ends. This CDR3 is 16 amino acids long. The genes are TRBV7-8 and TRBJ2-3; D possibly uses TRBD1 or TRBD2 (5 bases each). This sequence was found in an adult who received the MenACWY meningococcal vaccine as a control. Specimen: peripheral blood, collected 28 days after the second dose of the MenACWY control vaccine. The CDR3 region is CASSFRPGRRTDTQYF. The CDR3 DNA follows: TGTGCCAGCAGCTTTCGACCGGGACGGCGCACAGATACGCAGTATTTT.